The 10 T cell receptor beta chains reported below all come from one sample, sequenced in a study of cytomegalovirus exposure and HLA in healthy donors (dated by TCRdb to about 2017). Libraries came from the immunoSEQ multiplex PCR assay. For the multiplex PCR, a mixture combining 60 forward primers for TCR Vbeta segments and 13 reverse primers for TCR Jbeta segments was used. Imported from immuneACCESS, the table was reduced by TCRdb to in-frame sequences with V and J called. These copies leave out some clones; in studies compared against another copy, an unresolved V gene accounts for under half, and the cause of the remainder is not known. The sample table contains 150,000 or so clones; only one count was recorded for about 75% of them. The ten largest make up around 11% of the sample. Sequencing used PBMCs. The receptors come from a man younger than 35 in good health and CMV-seropositive.

V and J are TRBV30 and TRBJ2-7; TRBD2 aligns across 11 bases. This CDR3 is 14 amino acids long. Looked up from germline, CDR1 is GTSNPN and CDR2 is SVGIG (reference sequence). The V segment lost 3 bases and the J segment 2 bases; nucleotides outside the gene matches: 3. The CDR3 here is CAWRRLAGTYEQYF. The CDR3 coding sequence is TGTGCCTGGAGGAGACTAGCGGGAACCTACGAGCAGTACTTC.

This clone was seen a few times. The CDR3 spells CASSYTGLGTEAFF. The CDR3, as DNA: TGTGCCAGCAGTTATACGGGGTTGGGCACTGAAGCTTTCTTT. The chain carries TRBV6-5 and TRBJ1-1, with no clear D. The ends were cut back, 3 bases at V and 4 bases at J, with 12 bases in the middle. The germline V gene has CDR1 MNHEY and CDR2 SVGAGI. CDR3 size: 14 residues.

The chain uses TRBV30 and TRBJ1-2; D is unclear. Germline-derived CDR1 and CDR2 are GTSNPN and SVGIG (reference sequence). V was clipped by 2 bases and J by 2 bases, with 6 bases between them. This CDR3 contains 12 residues. This chain's CDR3 is CAWSWRNYGYTF. CDR3 in DNA: TGTGCCTGGAGTTGGAGGAACTATGGCTACACCTTC.

This chain joins TRBV7-6 and TRBJ1-1, with D unresolved. V dropped 3 bases and J dropped 1 base, with 6 bases sitting between them. Germline values: CDR1 SGHVS, CDR2 FNYEAQ. This CDR3 has 13 amino acids. The CDR3 DNA reads as TGTGCCAGCAGCTTCCGGGAGAACACTGAAGCTTTCTTT. This sequence encodes CASSFRENTEAFF.

The genes are TRBV2 and TRBJ1-5; D is undetermined. Trimming removed 4 bases at V and 5 bases at J, with 9 bases between. The CDR3 extends over 13 amino acids. The germline V gene encodes CDR1 SNHLY and CDR2 FYNNEI. CDR3 residues: CASSVSWDQPQHF. The CDR3 nucleotides read TGTGCCAGCAGTGTTAGCTGGGATCAGCCCCAGCATTTT.

V and J are TRBV27 and TRBJ1-4; TRBD1 matches 10 bases. The junction had 4 bases not matched to a gene; V was cut back by 5 bases and J by 7 bases. This CDR3 is 14 amino acids long. CDR1 and CDR2 (germline): MNHEY, SMNVEV (reference sequence). The CDR3 DNA reads as TGTGCCAGCAGTGGGACAGGGGCGGGTGAAAAACTGTTTTTT. This gives the protein CASSGTGAGEKLFF. The whole variable domain, remainder taken from reference TRBV27 and TRBJ1-4, is EAQVTQNPRYLITVTGKKLTVTCSQNMNHEYMSWYRQDPGLGLRQIYYSMNVEVTDKGDVPEGYKVSRKEKRNFPLILESPSPNQTSLYFCASSGTGAGEKLFFGSGTQLSVL.

The rearrangement joins TRBV4-1 to TRBJ2-5, with TRBD1 as a possible D gene (6 bases). The CDR3 is 12 amino acids. The germline CDR1 and CDR2 sequences are MGHRA and YSYEKL. Trimming removed 2 bases from V and 7 bases from J, with 8 bases in between. The CDR3 region is CASSQLGGTQYF. CDR3 nucleotide sequence: TGCGCCAGCAGCCAATTAGGGGGGACCCAGTACTTC.

This chain links TRBV19 with TRBJ2-1, with 7 bases that match TRBD2. Germline V lookup: CDR1 LNHDA, CDR2 SQIVND (reference sequence). The junction had 13 bases not matched to a gene; V was cut back by 3 bases and J by 8 bases. There are 16 residues in the CDR3. The CDR3 sequence: CASSMDTSELHDEQFF. CDR3 nucleotides: TGTGCCAGTAGTATGGACACTAGCGAACTACACGATGAGCAGTTCTTC.

The chain employs TRBV16 and TRBJ2-5; tentative D call: TRBD1 (6 bases). The CDR3 spans 16 residues. V was cut by 2 bases and J by 5 bases, with 18 bases left in between. The V gene's germline CDR1 is KGHSY and CDR2 FQNENV. For the CDR3, the DNA is TGTGCCAGCAGCCAAGGTGGACAGCCCGATAAGGAGACCCAGTACTTC. This codes for CASSQGGQPDKETQYF. Full variable domain (missing parts from reference TRBV16 and TRBJ2-5): GEEVAQTPKHLVRGEGQKAKLYCAPIKGHSYVFWYQQVLKNEFKFLISFQNENVFDETGMPKERFSAKCLPNSPCSLEIQATKLEDSAVYFCASSQGGQPDKETQYFGPGTRLLVL.

This chain connects TRBV15 to TRBJ2-7, with 8 bases fitting TRBD2. V shed 1 base and J 7 bases; nucleotides not matched to a gene: 6. This CDR3 comprises 14 residues. CDR1 LNHNV and CDR2 YYDKDF come from the germline V gene (reference sequence). The CDR3 here is CATSRVAGHWEQYF. CDR3 nucleotides: TGTGCCACCAGCAGAGTAGCGGGACACTGGGAGCAGTACTTC. The whole variable domain, filled in from reference TRBV15 and TRBJ2-7, reads DAMVIQNPRYQVTQFGKPVTLSCSQTLNHNVMYWYQQKSSQAPKLLFHYYDKDFNNEADTPDNFQSRRPNTSFCFLDIRSPGLGDTAMYLCATSRVAGHWEQYFGPGTRLTVT.